The rows below give T cell receptor beta chains drawn from one sample of a study of beta chain features in type 1 diabetes. The method was immunoSEQ multiplex PCR; TCRdb's version includes in-frame clones alone and lacks a portion of them. The sample holds 140,000 or so clones; around 9.3% are singletons and the top ten take roughly 1.4%. Specimen: naive CD4+ T cells from blood. These receptors originate from a man younger than 35 in good health. Both conserved end residues are part of each CDR3. D genes are given only for firm matches. Clone size is stated in some rows and not others, as once, few, many or a class when expanded.

j_call clone_size d_call v_call cdr3_nt cdr3_aa
TRBJ1-3 . TRBD1 TRBV10-3 TGTGCCATGGGACAGACCAACTCTGGAAACACCATATATTTT CAMGQTNSGNTIYF
TRBJ2-2 few TRBD1 TRBV7-3 TGTGCCAGCAGCTTGCAGGGACAGAAGAACACCGGGGAGCTGTTTTTT CASSLQGQKNTGELFF
TRBJ2-3 . TRBD1 TRBV2 TGTGCCAGCAGGAAGGGGACAGGCGTAGATACGCAGTATTTT CASRKGTGVDTQYF
TRBJ2-5 few . TRBV6-5 TGTGCCAGCAGTTCCCCGGGGATAGAGACCCAGTACTTC CASSSPGIETQYF
TRBJ2-7 few TRBD1 TRBV18 TGTGCCAGCTCGCCAGGGGGCGAACCCTACGAGCAGTACTTC CASSPGGEPYEQYF
TRBJ2-1 . TRBD2 TRBV27 TGTGCCAGCAGCCCTTGGTCGGGGGGCTACAATGAGCAGTTCTTC CASSPWSGGYNEQFF
TRBJ1-5 few . TRBV5-5 TGTGCCAGCAGCCCGGCGGGGGGCAGCAATCAGCCCCAGCATTTT CASSPAGGSNQPQHF
TRBJ2-5 many . TRBV29-1 TGCAGCGCTCGACGGAGACAAGAGACCCAGTACTTC CSARRRQETQYF
TRBJ2-5 . . TRBV5-1 TGCGCCAGCAGCCCTAGCCCCACCCATGACCAAGAGACCCAGTACTTC CASSPSPTHDQETQYF
TRBJ2-7 few TRBD1 TRBV5-8 TGTGCCAGCAGCCGCAGGGGGCGAGTTTGGAACGAGCAGTACTTC CASSRRGRVWNEQYF
TRBJ2-1 . . TRBV2 TGTGCCAGCAGTTCACTACCGTCGGATGAGCAGTTCTTC CASSSLPSDEQFF
TRBJ2-7 few . TRBV4-3 TGCGCCAGCAGCCAAGATCTGACAGCCTTCTCCTACGAGCAGTACTTC CASSQDLTAFSYEQYF
TRBJ2-2 few . TRBV11-2 TGTGCCAGCAGCTCCGGGACAACGAGCACCGGGGAGCTGTTTTTT CASSSGTTSTGELFF
TRBJ2-7 . . TRBV9 TGTGCCAGCACCACAGGAGACGAGCAGTACTTC CASTTGDEQYF
TRBJ2-3 few . TRBV9 TGTGCCAGCAGCCCGCCAGGTGGCACAGATACGCAGTATTTT CASSPPGGTDTQYF
TRBJ2-1 . TRBD2 TRBV6-5 TGTGCCAGCAGTAATAGCGGGGGGGCCGTTAATGAGCAGTTCTTC CASSNSGGAVNEQFF
TRBJ1-4 few TRBD1 TRBV5-4 TGTGCCAGCAGCTCCGCGGGGACAGGGGGCGAAAAACTGTTTTTT CASSSAGTGGEKLFF
TRBJ2-7 . . TRBV5-1 TGCGCCAGCAGCGTGGAGGGGATCTACGAGCAGTACTTC CASSVEGIYEQYF
TRBJ2-2 . TRBD1 TRBV7-9 TGTGCCAGCAGCTTACCGGGACAGGGGACCGGGGAGCTGTTTTTT CASSLPGQGTGELFF
TRBJ1-1 many . TRBV30 TGTGCCTGGAGAGGACGGGGTGAAGCTTTCTTT CAWRGRGEAFF
TRBJ1-6 . TRBD1 TRBV19 TGTGCCAGTAGTAACAGGGGATCACCCCTCCACTTT CASSNRGSPLHF
TRBJ1-4 many TRBD1 TRBV7-2 TGTGCCAGCAGCCCCCGGACAGGGATAAATGAAAAACTGTTTTTT CASSPRTGINEKLFF
TRBJ1-5 . TRBD1 TRBV19 TGTGCCAGTAGGTTAACAGGGGCGGCTCAGCCCCAGCATTTT CASRLTGAAQPQHF
TRBJ2-5 few . TRBV18 TGTGCCAGCTCACCACGGGAGGCGTGGGAAGAGACCCAGTACTTC CASSPREAWEETQYF
TRBJ1-3 few . TRBV7-9 TGTGCCAGCAGCTCTCGCCGGGGGGCATCAGGAAACACCATATATTTT CASSSRRGASGNTIYF
TRBJ2-1 few TRBD1 TRBV6-1 TGTGCCAGCACAAGGACAGGGACCTACAATGAGCAGTTCTTC CASTRTGTYNEQFF
TRBJ2-1 few TRBD2 TRBV2 TGTGCCAGCACCCGTTCGATACCGGGACTAGCGGGTGGAACCTCCTACAATGAGCAGTTCTTC CASTRSIPGLAGGTSYNEQFF
TRBJ2-5 few . TRBV7-2 TGTGCCAGCAGCTTAGTTGTCGGGGAACAAGAGACCCAGTACTTC CASSLVVGEQETQYF
TRBJ2-5 . . TRBV7-8 TGTGCCAGCAGCTTAGCCCCCCCCGGAGGGACCAAAGAGACCCAGTACTTC CASSLAPPGGTKETQYF
TRBJ2-5 . TRBD2 TRBV2 TGTGCCAGCAGCGCTGGACTAGCGGGGGGGATCCAAGAGACCCAGTACTTC CASSAGLAGGIQETQYF
TRBJ2-7 few . TRBV6-1 TGTGCCAGCAGCAGTGAAGCTAGCTACGAGCAGTACTTC CASSSEASYEQYF
TRBJ1-2 few TRBD1 TRBV6-1 TGTGCCAGCAGTGAAGGGACAGGGCACTATGGCTACACCTTC CASSEGTGHYGYTF
TRBJ1-2 many . TRBV27 TGTGCCACCCGAGAGGGCTTCTATGGCTACACCTTC CATREGFYGYTF
TRBJ2-7 . . TRBV7-9 TGTGCCAGCAGCTCCAGTGGTGAGCAGTACTTC CASSSSGEQYF
TRBJ1-5 . TRBD1 TRBV10-3 TGTGCCATCAGTGAGTCTCCTGGACAGGGGGCGAGTCGGAGCAATCAGCCCCAGCATTTT CAISESPGQGASRSNQPQHF
TRBJ1-4 few TRBD1 TRBV7-2 TGTGCCAGCAGCAAAGGACAGGGGCCCGGAAAACTGTTTTTT CASSKGQGPGKLFF
TRBJ2-1 few TRBD2 TRBV4-1 TGCGCCAGCAGCCAAGATAGGACTAGCGGGGGAAATGAGCAGTTCTTC CASSQDRTSGGNEQFF
TRBJ1-4 few . TRBV6-5 TGTGCCAGCAGTTACGACCCCGCGGCAACTAATGAAAAACTGTTTTTT CASSYDPAATNEKLFF
TRBJ1-1 . TRBD1 TRBV27 TGTGCCAGCAGTCTCTGGACAGGGAGGATGAACACTGAAGCTTTCTTT CASSLWTGRMNTEAFF
TRBJ2-5 few . TRBV6-5 TGTGCCAGCAGTCACCCGCGGGGTAACGGGGAGACCCAGTACTTC CASSHPRGNGETQYF
TRBJ2-1 many . TRBV9 TGTGCCAGCAGCCTGCGACAGAATCTCTACAATGAGCAGTTCTTC CASSLRQNLYNEQFF
TRBJ2-3 . . TRBV4-3 TGCGCCAGCAGCCAAGATCGGTTCGGGGATACGCAGTATTTT CASSQDRFGDTQYF
TRBJ1-1 few TRBD1 TRBV7-9 TGTGCCAGCAGCACACACAGGGGAGGAGAAACTGAAGCTTTCTTT CASSTHRGGETEAFF
TRBJ2-5 . TRBD2 TRBV7-9 TGTGCCAGCAGCTTTCACCCCGGGACTAGCAGGGGGTCACAAGAGACCCAGTACTTC CASSFHPGTSRGSQETQYF
TRBJ2-1 many . TRBV5-1 TGCGCCAGCGGCTCGGAGAGCTCCTACAATGAGCAGTTCTTC CASGSESSYNEQFF
TRBJ2-7 few . TRBV2 TGTGCCAGCAGCGTCCCAACCGAGCAGTACTTC CASSVPTEQYF
TRBJ2-2 few TRBD2 TRBV9 TGTGCCAGCAGCGTAGGACTAGCGGACACCGGGGAGCTGTTTTTT CASSVGLADTGELFF
TRBJ1-1 . . TRBV5-1 TGCGCCAGCAGCTTGGTAGGGGTGGGCACTGAAGCTTTCTTT CASSLVGVGTEAFF
TRBJ2-1 . TRBD1 TRBV5-1 TGCGCCAGCAGCGACGACAGGGGTTCCTACAATGAGCAGTTCTTC CASSDDRGSYNEQFF
TRBJ2-1 . . TRBV11-2 TGTGCCAGCAGGGACAGACTCTCAGGGTATGAGCAGTTCTTC CASRDRLSGYEQFF
TRBJ2-1 . . TRBV7-6 TGTGCCAGCAGCCCAAGGTGGCGGGACGCGTCTAGGGGTGAGCAGTTCTTC CASSPRWRDASRGEQFF